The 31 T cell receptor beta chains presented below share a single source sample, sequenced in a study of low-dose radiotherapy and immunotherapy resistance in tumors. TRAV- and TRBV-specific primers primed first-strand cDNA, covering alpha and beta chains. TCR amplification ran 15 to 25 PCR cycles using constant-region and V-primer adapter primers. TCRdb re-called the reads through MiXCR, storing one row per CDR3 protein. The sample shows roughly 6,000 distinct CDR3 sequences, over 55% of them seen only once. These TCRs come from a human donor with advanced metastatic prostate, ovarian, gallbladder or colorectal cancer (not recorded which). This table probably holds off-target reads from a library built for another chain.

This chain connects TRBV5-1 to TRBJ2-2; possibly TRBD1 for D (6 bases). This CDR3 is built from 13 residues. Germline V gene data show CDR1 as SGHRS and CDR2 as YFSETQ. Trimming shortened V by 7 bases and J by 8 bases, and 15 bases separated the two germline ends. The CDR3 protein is CASSIQGDGELFF. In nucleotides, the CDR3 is TGCGCCAGCTCAATACAGGGCGATGGGGAGCTGTTTTTT. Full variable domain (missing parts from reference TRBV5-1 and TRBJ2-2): KAGVTQTPRYLIKTRGQQVTLSCSPISGHRSVSWYQQTPGQGLQFLFEYFSETQRNKGNFPGRFSGRQFSNSRSEMNVSTLELGDSALYLCASSIQGDGELFFGEGSRLTVL.

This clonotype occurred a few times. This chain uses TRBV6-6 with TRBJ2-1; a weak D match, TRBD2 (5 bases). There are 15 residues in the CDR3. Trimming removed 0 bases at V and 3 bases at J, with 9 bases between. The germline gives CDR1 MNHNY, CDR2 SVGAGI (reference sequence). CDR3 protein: CASSYSASLYNEQFF. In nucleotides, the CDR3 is TGTGCCAGCAGTTACTCGGCTAGCCTCTACAATGAGCAGTTCTTC.

CDR3 region: CASSSVQGATGELFF. The CDR3 DNA is TGTGCCAGCAGTTCAGTTCAGGGAGCCACCGGGGAGCTGTTTTTT. This chain links TRBV11-2 with TRBJ2-2, with D perhaps TRBD1 or TRBD2 (5 bases each). The germline V gene has CDR1 SGHAT and CDR2 FQNNGV. This CDR3 contains 15 residues. Trimming shortened V by 6 bases and J by 4 bases, and 15 bases separated the two germline ends.

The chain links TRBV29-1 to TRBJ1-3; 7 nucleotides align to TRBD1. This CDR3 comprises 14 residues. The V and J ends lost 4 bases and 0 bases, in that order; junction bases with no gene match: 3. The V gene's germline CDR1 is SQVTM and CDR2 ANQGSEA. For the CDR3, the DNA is TGCAGCGTTGTTACAGGGGCCTCTGGAAACACCATATATTTT. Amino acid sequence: CSVVTGASGNTIYF.

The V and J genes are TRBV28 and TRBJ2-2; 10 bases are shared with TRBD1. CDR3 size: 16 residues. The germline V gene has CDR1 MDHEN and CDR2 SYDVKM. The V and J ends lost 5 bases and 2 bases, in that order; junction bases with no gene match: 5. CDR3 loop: CASSGDRGANTGELFF. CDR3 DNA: TGTGCCAGCAGTGGGGACAGGGGCGCAAACACCGGGGAGCTGTTTTTT. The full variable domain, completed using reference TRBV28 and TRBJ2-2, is DVKVTQSSRYLVKRTGEKVFLECVQDMDHENMFWYRQDPGLGLRLIYFSYDVKMKEKGDIPEGYSVSREKKERFSLILESASTNQTSMYLCASSGDRGANTGELFFGEGSRLTVL.

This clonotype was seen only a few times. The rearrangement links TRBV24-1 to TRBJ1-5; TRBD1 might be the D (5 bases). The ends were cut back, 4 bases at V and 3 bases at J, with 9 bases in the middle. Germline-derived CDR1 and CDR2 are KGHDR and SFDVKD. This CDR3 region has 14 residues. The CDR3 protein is CATSEAGNNQPQHF. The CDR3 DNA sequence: TGTGCCACCAGTGAGGCAGGGAACAATCAGCCCCAGCATTTT.

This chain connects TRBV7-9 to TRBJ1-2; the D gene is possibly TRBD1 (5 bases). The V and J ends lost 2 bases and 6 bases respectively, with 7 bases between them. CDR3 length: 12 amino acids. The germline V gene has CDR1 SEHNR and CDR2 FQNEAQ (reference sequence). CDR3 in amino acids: CASSLIGDGYTF. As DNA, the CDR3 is TGTGCCAGCAGCTTAATAGGGGATGGCTACACCTTC. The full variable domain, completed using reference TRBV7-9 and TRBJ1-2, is DTGVSQNPRHKITKRGQNVTFRCDPISEHNRLYWYRQTLGQGPEFLTYFQNEAQLEKSRLLSDRFSAERPKGSFSTLEIQRTEQGDSAMYLCASSLIGDGYTFGSGTRLTVV.

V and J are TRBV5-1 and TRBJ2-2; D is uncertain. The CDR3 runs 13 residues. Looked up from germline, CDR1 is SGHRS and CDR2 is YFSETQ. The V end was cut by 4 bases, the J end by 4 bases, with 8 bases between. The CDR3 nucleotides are TGCGCCAGCAGCGCCTGGCCCACCGGGGAGCTGTTTTTT. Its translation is CASSAWPTGELFF.

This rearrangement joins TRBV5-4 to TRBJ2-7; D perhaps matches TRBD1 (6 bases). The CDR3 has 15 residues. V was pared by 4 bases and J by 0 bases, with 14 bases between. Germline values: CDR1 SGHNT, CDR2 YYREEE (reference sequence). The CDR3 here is CASSDPGQSSYEQYF. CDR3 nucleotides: TGTGCCAGCAGCGATCCCGGACAGAGCTCCTACGAGCAGTACTTC.

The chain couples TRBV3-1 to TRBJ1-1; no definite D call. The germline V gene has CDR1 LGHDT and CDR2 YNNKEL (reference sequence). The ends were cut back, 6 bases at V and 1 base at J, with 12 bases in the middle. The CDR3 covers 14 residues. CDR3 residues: CASRAREGNTEAFF. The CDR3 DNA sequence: TGTGCCAGCAGGGCGAGAGAGGGGAACACTGAAGCTTTCTTT.

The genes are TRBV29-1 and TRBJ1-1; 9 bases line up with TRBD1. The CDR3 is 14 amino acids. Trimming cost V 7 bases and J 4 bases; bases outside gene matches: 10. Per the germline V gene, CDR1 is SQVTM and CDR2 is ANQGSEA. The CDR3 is CSATPGQGSTEAFF. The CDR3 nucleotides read TGCAGCGCTACACCCGGACAGGGGTCCACTGAAGCTTTCTTT.

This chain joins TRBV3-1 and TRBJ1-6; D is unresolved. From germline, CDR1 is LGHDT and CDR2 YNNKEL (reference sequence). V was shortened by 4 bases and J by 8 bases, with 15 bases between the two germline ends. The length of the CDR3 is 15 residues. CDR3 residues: CASSPTSIRDSPLHF. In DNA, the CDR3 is TGTGCCAGCAGCCCTACCAGTATAAGGGATTCACCCCTCCACTTT.

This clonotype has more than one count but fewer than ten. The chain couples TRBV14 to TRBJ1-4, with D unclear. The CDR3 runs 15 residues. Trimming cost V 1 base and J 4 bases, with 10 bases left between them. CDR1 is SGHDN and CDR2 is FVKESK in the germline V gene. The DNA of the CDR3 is TGTGCCAGCAGCCAAGTTAACAGCCGTAATGAAAAACTGTTTTTT. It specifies CASSQVNSRNEKLFF.

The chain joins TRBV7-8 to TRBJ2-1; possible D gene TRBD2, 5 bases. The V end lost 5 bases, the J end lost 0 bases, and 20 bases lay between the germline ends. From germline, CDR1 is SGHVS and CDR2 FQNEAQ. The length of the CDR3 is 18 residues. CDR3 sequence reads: CASSRGLADFSSYNEQFF. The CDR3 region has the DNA TGTGCCAGCAGCCGCGGGCTAGCCGATTTCAGCTCCTACAATGAGCAGTTCTTC.

The CDR3 region is CASSQDRETPYEQYF. The DNA of the CDR3 is TGTGCCAGCAGCCAAGATAGGGAGACACCTTACGAGCAGTACTTC. The V gene is TRBV4-2, the J gene TRBJ2-7, with D possibly being TRBD2 (5 bases). The CDR3 covers 15 residues. The germline gives CDR1 LGHNA, CDR2 YNFKEQ. V lost 0 bases and J 4 bases, leaving 13 bases between the germline ends.

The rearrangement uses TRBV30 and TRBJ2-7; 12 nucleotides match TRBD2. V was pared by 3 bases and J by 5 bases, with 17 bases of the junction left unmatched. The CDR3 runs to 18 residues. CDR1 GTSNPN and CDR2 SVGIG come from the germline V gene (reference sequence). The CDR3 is CAWSSGTSGLPTRNEQYF. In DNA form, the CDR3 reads TGTGCCTGGAGCTCCGGGACTAGCGGGCTTCCAACGAGGAACGAGCAGTACTTC.

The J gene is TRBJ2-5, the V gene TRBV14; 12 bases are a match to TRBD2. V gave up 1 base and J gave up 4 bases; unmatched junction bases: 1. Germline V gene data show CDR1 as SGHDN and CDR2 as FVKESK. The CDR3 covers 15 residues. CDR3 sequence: CASSQGLAGAETQYF. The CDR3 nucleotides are TGTGCCAGCAGCCAAGGACTAGCGGGAGCAGAGACCCAGTACTTC.

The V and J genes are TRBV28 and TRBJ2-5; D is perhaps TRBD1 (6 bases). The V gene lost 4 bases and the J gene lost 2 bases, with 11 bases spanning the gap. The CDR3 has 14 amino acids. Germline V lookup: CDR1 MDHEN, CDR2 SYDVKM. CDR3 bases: TGTGCCAGCAGTTCGGACAGAATACAAGAGACCCAGTACTTC. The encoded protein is CASSSDRIQETQYF. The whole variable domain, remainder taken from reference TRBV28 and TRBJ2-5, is DVKVTQSSRYLVKRTGEKVFLECVQDMDHENMFWYRQDPGLGLRLIYFSYDVKMKEKGDIPEGYSVSREKKERFSLILESASTNQTSMYLCASSSDRIQETQYFGPGTRLLVL.

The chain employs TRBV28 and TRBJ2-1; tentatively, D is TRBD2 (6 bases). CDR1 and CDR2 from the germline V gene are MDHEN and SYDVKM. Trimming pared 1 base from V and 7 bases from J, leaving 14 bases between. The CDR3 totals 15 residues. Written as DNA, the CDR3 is TGTGCCAGCAGTTTATCGGGCGGGACGGGAAATGAGCAGTTCTTC. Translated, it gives CASSLSGGTGNEQFF.

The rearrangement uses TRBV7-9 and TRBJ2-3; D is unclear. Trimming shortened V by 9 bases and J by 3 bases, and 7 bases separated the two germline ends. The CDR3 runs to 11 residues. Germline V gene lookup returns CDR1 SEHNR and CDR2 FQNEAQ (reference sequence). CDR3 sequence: CASTSTDTQYF. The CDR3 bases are TGTGCCAGTACCAGTACAGATACGCAGTATTTT.

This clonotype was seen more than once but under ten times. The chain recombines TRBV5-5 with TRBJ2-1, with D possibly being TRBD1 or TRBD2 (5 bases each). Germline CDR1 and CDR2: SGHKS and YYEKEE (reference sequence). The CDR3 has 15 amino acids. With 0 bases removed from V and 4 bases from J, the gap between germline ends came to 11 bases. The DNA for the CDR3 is TGTGCCAGCAGCTTGGGTCCGGGGCTGTACAATGAGCAGTTCTTC. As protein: CASSLGPGLYNEQFF. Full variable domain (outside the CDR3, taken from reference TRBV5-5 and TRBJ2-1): DAGVTQSPTHLIKTRGQQVTLRCSPISGHKSVSWYQQVLGQGPQFIFQYYEKEERGRGNFPDRFSARQFPNYSSELNVNALLLGDSALYLCASSLGPGLYNEQFFGPGTRLTVL.

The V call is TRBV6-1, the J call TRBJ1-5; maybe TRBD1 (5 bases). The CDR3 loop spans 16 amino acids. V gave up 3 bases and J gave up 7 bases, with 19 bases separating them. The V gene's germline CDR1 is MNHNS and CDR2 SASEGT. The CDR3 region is CASSDWDGGIRQPQHF. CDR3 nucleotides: TGTGCCAGCAGTGACTGGGACGGAGGAATTCGACAGCCCCAGCATTTT.

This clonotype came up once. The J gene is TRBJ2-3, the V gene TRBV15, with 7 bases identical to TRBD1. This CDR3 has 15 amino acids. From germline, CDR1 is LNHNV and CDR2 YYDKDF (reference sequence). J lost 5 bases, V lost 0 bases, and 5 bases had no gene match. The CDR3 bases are TGTGCCACCAGCAGAGATGCACAGGGGAAAGATACGCAGTATTTT. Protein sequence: CATSRDAQGKDTQYF.

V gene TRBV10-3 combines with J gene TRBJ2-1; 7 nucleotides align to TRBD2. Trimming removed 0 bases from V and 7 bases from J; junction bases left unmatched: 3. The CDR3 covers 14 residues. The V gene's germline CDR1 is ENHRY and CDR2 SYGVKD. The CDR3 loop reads CAISESGTKNEQFF. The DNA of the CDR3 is TGTGCCATCAGTGAGTCGGGGACTAAAAATGAGCAGTTCTTC.

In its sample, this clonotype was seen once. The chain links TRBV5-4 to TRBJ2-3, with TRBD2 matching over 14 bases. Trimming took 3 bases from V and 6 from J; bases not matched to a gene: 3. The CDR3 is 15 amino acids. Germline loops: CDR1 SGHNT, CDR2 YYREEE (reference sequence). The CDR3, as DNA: TGTGCCAGCAGCTCGACTAGCGGGGGGGGTGATACGCAGTATTTT. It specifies CASSSTSGGGDTQYF. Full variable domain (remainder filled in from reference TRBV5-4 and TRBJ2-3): ETGVTQSPTHLIKTRGQQVTLRCSSQSGHNTVSWYQQALGQGPQFIFQYYREEENGRGNFPPRFSGLQFPNYSSELNVNALELDDSALYLCASSSTSGGGDTQYFGPGTRLTVL.

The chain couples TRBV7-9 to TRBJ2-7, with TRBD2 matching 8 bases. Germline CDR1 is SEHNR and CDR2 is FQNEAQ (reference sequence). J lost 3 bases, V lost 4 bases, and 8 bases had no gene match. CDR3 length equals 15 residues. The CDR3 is CASSSSGLAGYEQYF. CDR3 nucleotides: TGTGCCAGCAGCTCATCAGGACTAGCCGGCTACGAGCAGTACTTC.

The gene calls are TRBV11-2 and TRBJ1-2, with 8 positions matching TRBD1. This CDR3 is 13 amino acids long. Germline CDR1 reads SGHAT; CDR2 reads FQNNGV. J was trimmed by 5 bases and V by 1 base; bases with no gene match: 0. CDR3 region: CASSLGQGYGYTF. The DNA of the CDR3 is TGTGCCAGCAGCTTAGGACAGGGGTATGGCTACACCTTC.

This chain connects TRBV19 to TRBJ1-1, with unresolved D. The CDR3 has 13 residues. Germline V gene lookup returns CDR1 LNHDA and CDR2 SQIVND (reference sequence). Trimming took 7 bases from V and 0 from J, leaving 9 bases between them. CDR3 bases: TGTGCCAGTATGAGGAAAATGAACACTGAAGCTTTCTTT. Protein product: CASMRKMNTEAFF.

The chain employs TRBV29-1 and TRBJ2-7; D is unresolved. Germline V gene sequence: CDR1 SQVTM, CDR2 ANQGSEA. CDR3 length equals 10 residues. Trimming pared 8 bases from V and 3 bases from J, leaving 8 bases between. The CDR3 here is CSSFGYEQYF. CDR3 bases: TGCAGCTCTTTCGGCTACGAGCAGTACTTC.

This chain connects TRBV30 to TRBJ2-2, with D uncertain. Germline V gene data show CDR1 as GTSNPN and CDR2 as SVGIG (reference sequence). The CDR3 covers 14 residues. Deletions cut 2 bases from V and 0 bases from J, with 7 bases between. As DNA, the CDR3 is TGTGCCTGGAGTTCCGTGACGAACACCGGGGAGCTGTTTTTT. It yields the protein CAWSSVTNTGELFF.

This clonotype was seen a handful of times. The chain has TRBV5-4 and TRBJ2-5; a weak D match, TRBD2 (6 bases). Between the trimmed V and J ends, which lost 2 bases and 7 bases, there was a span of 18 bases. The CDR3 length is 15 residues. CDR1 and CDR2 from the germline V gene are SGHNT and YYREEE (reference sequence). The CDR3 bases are TGTGCCAGCAGCTTATTAGGAGGGCGACGGGGGACCCAGTACTTC. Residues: CASSLLGGRRGTQYF.